This T cell receptor beta chain was sequenced during a study of beta chain features in type 1 diabetes. Study context: The study examined around 99,000,000 sorted cells across all samples.

Expressed TCRB transcripts were sequenced, since all the RNA that had been isolated was reverse transcribed. Measured with immunoSEQ multiplex PCR; TCRdb has only the in-frame clones, and not every one. The repertoire holds 240,000 or so clones, with about a fifth as singletons. Study conclusions and caveats: A moderate, significant TCRB CDR3 shortening appeared in type 1 diabetes across four CD4+ subsets.

Naive, central memory, regulatory and stem cell-like memory cells within the CD4+ compartment were sorted using CD45RO/CCR7/CD25/CD127/CD95/CD27. V lost 5 bases and J lost 6; bases outside the gene matches: 10. There are 15 residues in the CDR3. Per the germline V gene, CDR1 is KGHSH and CDR2 is LQKENI. Note on this clone: Antigen unknown.

Sequencing was done on a sample of naive CD4+ T cells from blood. The source is a woman in her thirties or forties with type 1 diabetes. The chain combines TRBV18 with TRBJ1-3; 7 bases match TRBD1. The CDR3 DNA follows: TGTGCCAGCTCAGGGACAGCGTCGGGGCTAAACACCATATATTTT. Protein sequence: CASSGTASGLNTIYF.